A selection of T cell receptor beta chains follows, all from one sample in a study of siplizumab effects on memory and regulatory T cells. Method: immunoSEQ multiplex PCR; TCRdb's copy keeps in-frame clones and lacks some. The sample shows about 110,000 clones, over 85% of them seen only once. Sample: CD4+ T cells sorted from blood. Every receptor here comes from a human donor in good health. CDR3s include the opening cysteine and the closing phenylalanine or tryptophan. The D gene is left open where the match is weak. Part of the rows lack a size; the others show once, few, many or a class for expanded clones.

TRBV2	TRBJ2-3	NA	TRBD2	TGTGCCAGCAGTCCCTCTAGCGGGGGGGCGAATACGCAGTATTTT	CASSPSSGGANTQYF
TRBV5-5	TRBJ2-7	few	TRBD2	TGTGCCAGCAGCTTCGGGGCTAGCGGAGGTCAGATCTACGAGCAGTACTTC	CASSFGASGGQIYEQYF
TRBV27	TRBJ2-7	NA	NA	TGTGCCAGCAGTTTATACCCCTTGGTCTCAAGCTCCTACGAGCAGTACTTC	CASSLYPLVSSSYEQYF
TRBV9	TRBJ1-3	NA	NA	TGTGCCAGCAGCGTAGGGGGAGGAAACACCATATATTTT	CASSVGGGNTIYF
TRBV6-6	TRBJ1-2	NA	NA	TGTGCCAGCAGTTACCAGGGTGCCTACTATGGCTACACCTTC	CASSYQGAYYGYTF
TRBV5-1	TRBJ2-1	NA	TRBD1	TGCGCCAGCAGGATTCCAGGGGGCCCTTACAATGAGCAGTTCTTC	CASRIPGGPYNEQFF
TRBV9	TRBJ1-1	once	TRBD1	TGTGCCAGCAGCGTAACATGGGGACAGGGGGTCTCGAACACTGAAGCTTTCTTT	CASSVTWGQGVSNTEAFF
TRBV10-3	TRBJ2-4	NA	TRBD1	TGTGCCATCAGTGGGGGACAGGGAGGAGGAAACATTCAGTACTTC	CAISGGQGGGNIQYF
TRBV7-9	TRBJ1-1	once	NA	TGTGCCAGCAGCCCAATGGGGGAGGGTGGAACTGAAGCTTTCTTT	CASSPMGEGGTEAFF
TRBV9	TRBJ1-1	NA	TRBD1	TGTGCCAGCACCCGTTCGGGACAGGGGATGAACACTGAAGCTTTCTTT	CASTRSGQGMNTEAFF
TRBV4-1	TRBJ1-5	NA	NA	TGCGCCAGCAGCCGCACAGGGAGTCAGCCCCAGCATTTT	CASSRTGSQPQHF
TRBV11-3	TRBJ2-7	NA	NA	TGTGCCAGCAGCTCCGGTCGGGGCGAGCAGTACTTC	CASSSGRGEQYF
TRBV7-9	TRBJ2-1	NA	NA	TGTGCCAGCAGCTTCTTATCAACACCAGAGGCTGAGCAGTTCTTC	CASSFLSTPEAEQFF
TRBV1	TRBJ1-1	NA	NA	TGCACCAGCAGCCAAGAGGGGCAGCCATCTAACACTGAAGCTTTCTTT	CTSSQEGQPSNTEAFF
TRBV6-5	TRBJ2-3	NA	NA	TGTGCCAGCAGTTACGTCGGCGTAGATACGCAGTATTTT	CASSYVGVDTQYF
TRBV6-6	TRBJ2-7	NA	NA	TGTGCCAGCACCGGGACACCAACCTACGAGCAGTACTTC	CASTGTPTYEQYF
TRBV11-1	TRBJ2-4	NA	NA	TGTGCCAGCAGCCCCCGACAGCTCTCACTAGCCAAAAACATTCAGTACTTC	CASSPRQLSLAKNIQYF